What follows are 20 T cell receptor beta chains derived from one specimen sequenced in a study of blood T cell repertoires in COVID-19. Sequenced by immunoSEQ multiplex PCR; TCRdb stores in-frame clones only, minus some. The data contain a few hundred thousand clones, approximately 90% of them seen just once; the ten biggest clones take up about 0.83%. The source material was PBMCs or T cells enriched from blood (not recorded which). These receptors were taken from a woman in her 40s who had been exposed to COVID-19.

The CDR3 DNA is TGTGCCATCAGTGAGTTCGTAGGGAGTTACAATGAGCAGTTCTTC. Protein product: CAISEFVGSYNEQFF. V usage is TRBV10-3 and J usage is TRBJ2-1; perhaps TRBD2 as D (5 bases). CDR1 ENHRY and CDR2 SYGVKD come from the germline V gene. Trimming pared 1 base from V and 4 bases from J, leaving 11 bases between. This CDR3 has 15 residues.

V is TRBV20-1 and J is TRBJ1-2; D is uncertain. Germline values: CDR1 DFQATT, CDR2 SNEGSKA (reference sequence). V lost 3 bases to trimming and J lost 3 bases, with 8 bases between them. The CDR3 contains 12 residues. The CDR3 protein is CSASQGDYGYTF. CDR3 DNA: TGCAGTGCTAGTCAAGGAGACTATGGCTACACCTTC.

The chain uses TRBV27 and TRBJ1-6; D perhaps matches TRBD1 (5 bases). Per germline, CDR1 MNHEY and CDR2 SMNVEV (reference sequence). This CDR3 spans 15 amino acids. Trimming took 2 bases from V and 10 from J, leaving 15 bases between them. The chain's CDR3 is CASSLEFRASSPLHF. The CDR3 coding sequence is TGTGCCAGCAGTTTAGAGTTCAGGGCCTCGTCACCCCTCCACTTT.

This clone was observed a single time. The rearrangement links TRBV14 to TRBJ2-3, with 8 bases fitting TRBD2. Germline V gene sequence: CDR1 SGHDN, CDR2 FVKESK. This CDR3 is built from 16 residues. With 4 bases clipped from V and 7 bases from J, the junction kept 13 bases outside the gene matches. The CDR3 sequence is CASSPGTSPVRYTQYF. In DNA form, the CDR3 reads TGTGCCAGCAGCCCAGGGACTAGTCCAGTACGATATACGCAGTATTTT.

Only one count was recorded for this clone. V is TRBV10-1 and J is TRBJ2-1; a possible D gene is TRBD2 (5 bases). CDR1 is WNHNN, CDR2 SYGVQD, per germline (reference sequence). The CDR3 length is 16 residues. Trimming took off 0 bases at V and 10 bases at J, with 19 bases between the two ends. In nucleotides, the CDR3 is TGCGCCAGCAGTGAGTCGGCATCGCCTACCCTAGCCGAGCAGTTCTTC. Translation gives CASSESASPTLAEQFF.

For the CDR3, the DNA is TGTGCCAGCTCAGAAACCCACTACTGGGAGCAGTACTTC. Translating gives CASSETHYWEQYF. The gene calls are TRBV2 and TRBJ2-7; the D is unclear. V was shortened by 8 bases and J by 7 bases, with 18 bases between the two germline ends. The CDR3 has 13 amino acids. Germline V lookup: CDR1 SNHLY, CDR2 FYNNEI.

V gene TRBV11-3 combines with J gene TRBJ1-1; D is unclear. The CDR3 is 15 amino acids. CDR1 is SGHNT and CDR2 is YENEEA in the germline V gene. Trimming cost V 5 bases and J 1 base, with 14 bases left between them. The DNA of the CDR3 is TGTGCCAGCAGCCCGGGGAGGGCAGCGAACACTGAAGCTTTCTTT. It codes for CASSPGRAANTEAFF.

The V call is TRBV10-3, the J call TRBJ1-2; the D is unclear. V was pared by 3 bases and J by 5 bases, with 13 bases between. Germline CDR1 and CDR2: ENHRY and SYGVKD. There are 14 residues in the CDR3. CDR3 bases: TGTGCCATCAGTGACTTCCGCGGACTTTATGGCTACACCTTC. This sequence encodes CAISDFRGLYGYTF.

V gene TRBV5-6 combines with J gene TRBJ2-5, with 10 bases fitting TRBD1. The J segment lost 1 base and the V segment lost 4 bases, leaving 4 bases of the junction unmatched. The CDR3 loop spans 15 amino acids. Germline V gene sequence: CDR1 SGHDT, CDR2 YYEEEE. CDR3 protein: CASSLRTGGQETQYF. The CDR3 DNA sequence: TGTGCCAGCAGCCTCAGGACAGGGGGCCAAGAGACCCAGTACTTC.

The genes are TRBV30 and TRBJ1-3; unclear D gene. This CDR3 has 13 amino acids. The V gene lost 3 bases and the J gene lost 4 bases, with 10 bases spanning the gap. CDR1 and CDR2 from the germline V gene are GTSNPN and SVGIG (reference sequence). In DNA, the CDR3 is TGTGCCTGGAGCCGCGGGTGGGGAAACACCATATATTTT. Its translation: CAWSRGWGNTIYF. The variable domain in full, completed from reference TRBV30 and TRBJ1-3, reads SQTIHQWPATLVQPVGSPLSLECTVEGTSNPNLYWYRQAAGRGLQLLFYSVGIGQISSEVPQNLSASRPQDRQFILSSKKLLLSDSGFYLCAWSRGWGNTIYFGEGSWLTVV.

Comment on this clone: An end of the junction does not agree with germline; a read error may underlie this. This sequence joins TRBV7-7 and TRBJ2-5, with TRBD1 matching 7 bases. CDR3 length equals 13 residues. Germline V lookup: CDR1 SSHAT, CDR2 FNYEAQ (reference sequence). CDR3: CASSLTLQGSQYF. The CDR3, as DNA: TGTGCTAGCAGCTTGACCCTACAGGGGTCCCAGTACTTC.

The chain employs TRBV6-5 and TRBJ2-5, with TRBD1 identical over 7 bases. V dropped 0 bases and J dropped 7; count of bases not matched to a gene: 5. The germline V gene encodes CDR1 MNHEY and CDR2 SVGAGI. This CDR3 spans 14 amino acids. In nucleotides, the CDR3 is TGTGCCAGCAGTTACTCAGGGGGCTCAGGGACCCAGTACTTC. Translating it yields CASSYSGGSGTQYF.

V usage is TRBV5-1 and J usage is TRBJ2-5, with a possible D match to TRBD1 (6 bases). Germline V CDR1 and CDR2: SGHRS, YFSETQ. Trimming pared 7 bases from V and 3 bases from J, leaving 16 bases between. The CDR3 length is 14 residues. CDR3 sequence: CASRSGTTEETQYF. DNA of the CDR3: TGCGCCAGCCGATCCGGGACAACTGAAGAGACCCAGTACTTC.

The chain employs TRBV6-1 and TRBJ2-1, with TRBD1 matching 10 bases. Germline CDR1 MNHNS, CDR2 SASEGT. The CDR3 consists of 16 residues. J lost 2 bases, V lost 0 bases, and 1 base had no gene match. The CDR3 nucleotides are TGTGCCAGCAGTGAAGCCGGGACAGGGGCCTACAATGAGCAGTTCTTC. Translated, it gives CASSEAGTGAYNEQFF.

This clone was found a few times. This chain links TRBV7-6 with TRBJ2-1; 7 bases map to TRBD2. Trimming removed 0 bases from V and 9 bases from J; junction bases left unmatched: 8. Germline-derived CDR1 and CDR2 are SGHVS and FNYEAQ. The CDR3 is 15 amino acids. This CDR3 is CASSLALGGAGEQFF. DNA for the CDR3: TGTGCCAGCAGCTTAGCGCTGGGAGGGGCGGGTGAGCAGTTCTTC.

The chain employs TRBV12-2 and TRBJ1-5; TRBD1 is taken as the D call from the table, unchecked against the DNA. TRBV12-2 is described as a pseudogene. CDR3 length: 14 residues. The CDR3 DNA follows: TGTGCAAGTCGCTGGAAGGACAGGCCATGGGCCCAGCATTTT. It translates to CASRWKDRPWAQHF.

This chain links TRBV12-3 or TRBV12-4 with TRBJ1-3; possible D gene TRBD1, 6 bases. This CDR3 region has 13 residues. V was cut by 5 bases and J by 2 bases, with 7 bases left in between. CDR3 in amino acids: CASSRDTGNTIYF. CDR3 DNA sequence: TGTGCCAGCAGTAGGGACACTGGAAACACCATATATTTT.

This CDR3 reads CASSQDPRGHTEAFF. The DNA of the CDR3 is TGTGCCAGCAGCCAAGATCCCAGGGGGCACACTGAAGCTTTCTTT. The rearrangement links TRBV14 to TRBJ1-1, with TRBD1 identical over 8 bases. Germline V gene lookup returns CDR1 SGHDN and CDR2 FVKESK. The CDR3 spans 15 residues. The V gene end was trimmed by 0 bases and the J gene end by 3 bases; junction bases not matched to a gene: 3. Full variable domain (rest looked up from reference TRBV14 and TRBJ1-1): EAGVTQFPSHSVIEKGQTVTLRCDPISGHDNLYWYRRVMGKEIKFLLHFVKESKQDESGMPNNRFLAERTGGTYSTLKVQPAELEDSGVYFCASSQDPRGHTEAFFGQGTRLTVV.

The gene calls are TRBV5-4 and TRBJ2-5; D ambiguous. The CDR3 is made up of 14 amino acids. Germline V CDR1 and CDR2: SGHNT, YYREEE (reference sequence). Trimming left V 0 bases short and J 2 bases short, with 8 bases between. In nucleotides, the CDR3 is TGTGCCAGCAGCTTGGTTCAGTCACAAGAGACCCAGTACTTC. Translating it yields CASSLVQSQETQYF.

The gene calls are TRBV12-3 or TRBV12-4 and TRBJ2-3; D might be TRBD2 (5 bases). This CDR3 comprises 13 residues. V lost 6 bases and J 1 base, leaving 8 bases between the germline ends. CDR3 residues: CASRDGGTDTQYF. The CDR3 DNA is TGTGCCAGCAGAGACGGGGGCACAGATACGCAGTATTTT.